A single sample gave rise to the 28 T cell receptor beta chains below, sequenced in a study of breast tumors, draining lymph nodes, adjacent tissues (dated by TCRdb to the mid-2010s). The method was multiplex PCR. Sequencing relied on an Illumina HiSeq 2000. TCRdb applied fastp at Q25 and MiXCR to the public reads, then kept only in-frame beta chains. CDR3 protein sequences are deduplicated, and each keeps its most common genes and DNA. The sample table shows around 110,000 distinct CDR3 sequences, and about 31% are seen once. The ten largest make up under 6.5% of the sample. The lymph node samples were taken from the axillary draining lymph nodes of breast cancer patients. Input material: axillary lymph node tissue. The receptors stem from a female donor with breast cancer. Some clones in this sample may be carry-over from other donors' samples.

This clonotype was detected many times. CDR3 sequence reads: CASSLVTDTQYF. The CDR3 coding sequence is TGTGCCAGCAGCTTAGTCACAGATACGCAGTATTTT. The chain uses TRBV5-6 and TRBJ2-3; D ambiguous. V lost 2 bases and J 2 bases, leaving 3 bases between the germline ends. The CDR3 loop spans 12 amino acids. Germline-derived CDR1 and CDR2 are SGHDT and YYEEEE. The full variable domain, with the rest looked up from reference TRBV5-6 and TRBJ2-3, is DAGVTQSPTHLIKTRGQQVTLRCSPKSGHDTVSWYQQALGQGPQFIFQYYEEEERQRGNFPDRFSGHQFPNYSSELNVNALLLGDSALYLCASSLVTDTQYFGPGTRLTVL.

This clonotype was detected ten times or more. J is TRBJ2-3 and V is TRBV27; D perhaps matches TRBD2 (6 bases). Germline CDR1 and CDR2: MNHEY and SMNVEV (reference sequence). Trimming removed 3 bases at V and 2 bases at J, with 9 bases between. The CDR3 is made up of 14 amino acids. This chain's CDR3 is CASSFSGYTDTQYF. The CDR3 bases are TGTGCCAGCAGTTTTAGCGGTTACACAGATACGCAGTATTTT.

This clonotype was observed many times. The V gene is TRBV5-4, the J gene TRBJ2-3, with 11 bases fitting TRBD1. CDR3 length equals 16 residues. The V segment lost 0 bases and the J segment 1 base; nucleotides outside the gene matches: 1. Germline V CDR1 and CDR2: SGHNT, YYREEE (reference sequence). The CDR3 DNA reads TGTGCCAGCAGCTTGGTGGACAGGGGGCGCACAGATACGCAGTATTTT. Translating it yields CASSLVDRGRTDTQYF. Looking up the rest from reference TRBV5-4 and TRBJ2-3 gives the full variable domain: ETGVTQSPTHLIKTRGQQVTLRCSSQSGHNTVSWYQQALGQGPQFIFQYYREEENGRGNFPPRFSGLQFPNYSSELNVNALELDDSALYLCASSLVDRGRTDTQYFGPGTRLTVL.

A few counts support this clonotype. This chain links TRBV5-4 with TRBJ1-1, with D unresolved. The germline gives CDR1 SGHNT, CDR2 YYREEE (reference sequence). V was shortened by 4 bases and J by 3 bases, with 13 bases between the two germline ends. CDR3 length: 14 amino acids. The CDR3 DNA reads as TGTGCCAGCAGCGGAGCCCAGCGAGACACTGAAGCTTTCTTT. Translated, it gives CASSGAQRDTEAFF.

This clonotype was seen just once. The chain recombines TRBV19 with TRBJ2-2; TRBD1 aligns across 7 bases. The CDR3 covers 16 residues. V was pared by 5 bases and J by 0 bases, with 6 bases of the junction left unmatched. Germline V gene data show CDR1 as LNHDA and CDR2 as SQIVND (reference sequence). The chain's CDR3 is CASSSQGRTNTGELFF. Here the CDR3 DNA reads TGTGCCAGTAGTTCACAGGGGAGAACGAACACCGGGGAGCTGTTTTTT.

This clonotype was seen at least ten times. The chain is built from TRBV6-5 and TRBJ1-4; 9 nucleotides line up with TRBD1. The CDR3 has 14 amino acids. V lost 6 bases to trimming and J lost 5 bases; unmatched junction nucleotides: 4. From germline, CDR1 is MNHEY and CDR2 SVGAGI. CDR3 loop: CASSHGQGNEKLFF. In DNA form, the CDR3 reads TGTGCCAGCAGCCACGGACAGGGGAATGAAAAACTGTTTTTT.

Notes on this clonotype: The junction differs from germline at one of its ends, possibly a read error. The chain carries TRBV28 and TRBJ1-5, with 12 nucleotides matching TRBD1. The V gene's germline CDR1 is MDHEN and CDR2 SYDVKM. The CDR3 is 15 amino acids. The DNA for the CDR3 is TGTGCCAGCAGTTTAGGGACAGGGGGCAAACAGCCCCAGCATTTT. Its translation is CASSLGTGGKQPQHF.

CDR3: CASSLPGRASDEQFF. As DNA, the CDR3 is TGTGCCAGCAGCTTGCCCGGGAGGGCCTCTGATGAGCAGTTCTTC. The genes are TRBV5-4 and TRBJ2-1; 8 bases match TRBD2. The CDR3 totals 15 residues. The ends lost 1 base at V and 8 bases at J; junction bases unmatched: 8. Germline CDR1 and CDR2: SGHNT and YYREEE (reference sequence).

With regard to this clonotype: The CDR3 carries no conserved terminal phenylalanine or tryptophan, so it likely arises from a read error. J is TRBJ2-7 and V is TRBV7-2, with 7 positions matching TRBD1. The length of the CDR3 is 15 residues. Germline V lookup: CDR1 SGHTA, CDR2 FQGNSA. In nucleotides, the CDR3 is TGTGCCAGCAGCCCCGACCGGGACAGTTCCTACGATCAGTACCTC. This translates into CASSPDRDSSYDQYL.

This clonotype was found many times. The J gene is TRBJ2-1, the V gene TRBV20-1; the match to TRBD2 covers 9 bases. The CDR3 runs 13 residues. The germline V gene encodes CDR1 DFQATT and CDR2 SNEGSKA (reference sequence). V dropped 6 bases and J dropped 8; count of bases not matched to a gene: 8. CDR3 DNA sequence: TGCAGTGCGGCCGGGACTAGCAGCGATGAGCAGTTCTTC. Protein product: CSAAGTSSDEQFF.

To note about this clonotype: One base away lies a much larger clone, so this may be a sequencing read error. This chain links TRBV4-2 with TRBJ2-7, with D hard to call. CDR1 LGHNA and CDR2 YNFKEQ come from the germline V gene. Trimming pared 1 base from V and 3 bases from J, leaving 7 bases between. The CDR3 has 13 residues. CDR3 loop: CASSQGDRYEQYF. CDR3 bases: TGTGCCAGCAGCCAAGGTGATCGCTACGAGCAGTACTTC.

This clonotype was detected ten times or more. The junction differs from germline at one of its ends, possibly a read error. J is TRBJ1-2 and V is TRBV6-1; a weak D match, TRBD1 (6 bases). The CDR3 has 14 amino acids. Looked up from germline, CDR1 is MNHNS and CDR2 is SASEGT. The CDR3 nucleotides are TGTGCCAGCAGTGAATCGGGTTTAAGGGGGTCCCTACCCTTC. Amino acid sequence: CASSESGLRGSLPF.

This clonotype was recorded many times. This chain connects TRBV6-5 to TRBJ2-1; 9 bases agree with TRBD1. CDR3 length: 15 residues. Germline V gives CDR1 MNHEY, CDR2 SVGAGI. V shed 5 bases, J shed 7 bases, and the junction held 9 bases outside the gene matches. CDR3 DNA sequence: TGTGCCAGCAGTCACCCGGGACAGGGAAGGAATGAGCAGTTCTTC. Its protein product is CASSHPGQGRNEQFF.

This clonotype showed up many times. The gene calls are TRBV29-1 and TRBJ1-5; no clear D gene. The germline V gene has CDR1 SQVTM and CDR2 ANQGSEA. CDR3 size: 11 residues. V lost 4 bases, J lost 7 bases, and 8 bases lay in between. The CDR3 nucleotides are TGCAGCGTTGTCGCGCGGCAGCCCCAGCATTTT. This encodes CSVVARQPQHF.

This clonotype occurred many times. The chain has TRBV10-3 and TRBJ2-2, with 16 positions matching TRBD2. V lost 5 bases to trimming and J lost 0 bases; unmatched junction nucleotides: 3. The CDR3 has 18 amino acids. CDR1 and CDR2 from the germline V gene are ENHRY and SYGVKD. The CDR3 spells CAISSGLAGGPNTGELFF. CDR3 DNA sequence: TGTGCCATCAGTTCGGGACTAGCGGGAGGGCCGAACACCGGGGAGCTGTTTTTT.

This clonotype was seen at least ten times. This sequence joins TRBV20-1 and TRBJ2-7; TRBD2 agrees at 7 bases. CDR3 length equals 15 residues. With V trimmed by 0 bases and J by 5 bases, 10 bases remained unmatched. CDR1 and CDR2 from the germline V gene are DFQATT and SNEGSKA (reference sequence). The DNA of the CDR3 is TGCAGTGCTAGAGATCAGGTGGGAGGGAGCCACGAGCAGTACTTC. This gives the protein CSARDQVGGSHEQYF.

This clonotype was seen many times. The genes are TRBV12-3 or TRBV12-4 and TRBJ2-1; 8 bases agree with TRBD1. The V segment lost 4 bases and the J segment 1 base; nucleotides outside the gene matches: 3. The CDR3 totals 15 residues. CDR3 coding DNA: TGTGCCAGCAGTTACGACAGGGGATCCTACAATGAGCAGTTCTTC. The encoded protein is CASSYDRGSYNEQFF.

There are many counts of this clonotype. The V call is TRBV19, the J call TRBJ2-3; tentatively, D is TRBD2 (5 bases). From germline, CDR1 is LNHDA and CDR2 SQIVND (reference sequence). V gave up 3 bases and J gave up 2 bases, with 9 bases separating them. The CDR3 is 14 residues long. CDR3 in amino acids: CASSIIAYTDTQYF. CDR3 nucleotides: TGTGCCAGTAGTATCATAGCGTACACAGATACGCAGTATTTT.

In its sample, this clonotype was seen many times. The chain couples TRBV20-1 to TRBJ2-1, with 15 positions matching TRBD2. The CDR3 covers 16 residues. Germline-derived CDR1 and CDR2 are DFQATT and SNEGSKA (reference sequence). V lost 5 bases to trimming and J lost 4 bases; unmatched junction nucleotides: 6. CDR3 coding DNA: TGCAGTGCTGGGGGACTAGCGGGGGGCCGTTACAATGAGCAGTTCTTC. Translated: CSAGGLAGGRYNEQFF.

The genes are TRBV4-1 and TRBJ1-4, with D possibly matching TRBD1 (5 bases). Trimming took 1 base from V and 5 from J, leaving 17 bases between them. This CDR3 region has 17 residues. The germline V gene has CDR1 MGHRA and CDR2 YSYEKL. CDR3 DNA sequence: TGCGCCAGCAGCCAAGTAATACCGGGACTGCTAAATGAAAAACTGTTTTTT. This codes for CASSQVIPGLLNEKLFF.

The chain recombines TRBV29-1 with TRBJ2-7; 11 bases fit TRBD2. The CDR3 extends over 13 amino acids. Germline assignment: CDR1 SQVTM and CDR2 ANQGSEA. The trim removed 4 bases at V and 3 bases at J, leaving 2 bases unmatched. Written as DNA, the CDR3 is TGCAGCGTTGCTGGACTAGCGGGCTACGAGCAGTACTTC. Its translation is CSVAGLAGYEQYF.

The rearrangement joins TRBV5-1 to TRBJ2-5; D is possibly TRBD2 (5 bases). Trimming stripped 0 bases from V and 3 bases from J, with 15 bases between. Germline V gene lookup returns CDR1 SGHRS and CDR2 YFSETQ. This CDR3 has 16 amino acids. The CDR3 spells CASSLAQRTGEETQYF. The CDR3, as DNA: TGCGCCAGCAGCTTGGCCCAGAGAACCGGGGAAGAGACCCAGTACTTC.

The chain uses TRBV12-3 or TRBV12-4 and TRBJ1-2, with D possibly matching TRBD1 (5 bases). Deletions cut 7 bases from V and 4 bases from J, with 22 bases between. The CDR3 totals 16 residues. The CDR3 DNA sequence: TGTGCCAGCATCCCCCACGAGAGGACACTAGGCTATGGCTACACCTTC. It encodes CASIPHERTLGYGYTF.

Note on this clonotype: This may arise from a read error, as a much more abundant clone is one base away. The chain combines TRBV3-1 with TRBJ2-2; 7 bases align to TRBD1. This CDR3 is 16 amino acids long. Germline lookup yields CDR1 LGHDT and CDR2 YNNKEL (reference sequence). CDR3 loop: CTSSPLRGRNTGELFF. The CDR3 bases are TGTACCAGCAGCCCCCTGAGGGGGCGGAACACCGGGGAGCTGTTTTTT.

This clonotype was detected many times. The chain carries TRBV20-1 and TRBJ2-5, with 10 bases identical to TRBD1. With V trimmed by 6 bases and J by 5 bases, 18 bases remained unmatched. Per the germline V gene, CDR1 is DFQATT and CDR2 is SNEGSKA (reference sequence). The CDR3 covers 17 residues. Here the CDR3 reads CSAKGCDRGQVVETQYF. The CDR3 nucleotides read TGCAGTGCCAAAGGATGTGACAGGGGGCAAGTTGTTGAGACCCAGTACTTC.

This clonotype occurred many times. The chain has TRBV12-3 or TRBV12-4 and TRBJ2-7, with D possibly being TRBD1 (6 bases). V lost 3 bases and J lost 0, with 9 bases in between. CDR3 length equals 14 residues. The CDR3: CASSFGDISYEQYF. The CDR3 nucleotides are TGTGCCAGCAGTTTCGGGGACATCTCCTACGAGCAGTACTTC.

This clonotype was seen repeatedly, ten times or more. The chain has TRBV6-6 and TRBJ1-2; D gene ambiguous. Trimming removed 8 bases at V and 3 bases at J, with 13 bases between. Germline lookup yields CDR1 MNHNY and CDR2 SVGAGI (reference sequence). This CDR3 is built from 13 residues. This chain's CDR3 is CASRASGDYGYTF. The CDR3, as DNA: TGTGCCAGCCGGGCCTCGGGAGACTATGGCTACACCTTC.

Remarks on this clonotype: This may stem from a read error, because a much larger clone lies one nucleotide away. The J gene is TRBJ2-1, the V gene TRBV6-1; D gene uncertain. The CDR3 contains 11 residues. Germline-derived CDR1 and CDR2 are MNHNS and SASEGT. The CDR3 nucleotides read TGTGCCAGCAGAGCAGTGGATGAGCAGTCCTTC. Its protein product is CASRAVDEQSF.